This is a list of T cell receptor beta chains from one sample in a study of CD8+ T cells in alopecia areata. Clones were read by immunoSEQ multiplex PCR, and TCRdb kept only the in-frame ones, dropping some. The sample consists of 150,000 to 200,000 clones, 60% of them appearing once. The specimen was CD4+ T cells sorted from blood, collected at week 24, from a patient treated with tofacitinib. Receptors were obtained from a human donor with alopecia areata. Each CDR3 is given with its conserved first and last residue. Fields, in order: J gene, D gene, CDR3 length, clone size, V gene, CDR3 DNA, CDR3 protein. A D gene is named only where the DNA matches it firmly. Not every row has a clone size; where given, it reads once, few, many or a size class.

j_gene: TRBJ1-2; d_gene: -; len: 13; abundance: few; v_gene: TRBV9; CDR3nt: TGTGCCAGCAGCGCTGAGGGGCCTGGCGGCTACACCTTC; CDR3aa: CASSAEGPGGYTF
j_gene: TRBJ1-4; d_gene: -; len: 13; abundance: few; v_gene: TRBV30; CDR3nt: TGTGCCTCCAATACAGGGTCCAACGAAAAACTGTTTTTT; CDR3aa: CASNTGSNEKLFF
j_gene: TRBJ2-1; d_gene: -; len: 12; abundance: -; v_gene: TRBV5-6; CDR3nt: TGTGCCAGCAGCTCCCCAGACAATGAGCAGTTCTTC; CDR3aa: CASSSPDNEQFF
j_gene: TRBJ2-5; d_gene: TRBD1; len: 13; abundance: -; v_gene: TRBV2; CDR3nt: TGTGCCAGCAGTGAGGACAGGGGTGAGACCCAGTACTTC; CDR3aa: CASSEDRGETQYF
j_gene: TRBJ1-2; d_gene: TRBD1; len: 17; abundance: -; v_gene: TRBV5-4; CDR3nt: TGTGCCAGCAGCTTGTCGCTAGGACAGGGATCCAACTATGGCTACACCTTC; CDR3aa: CASSLSLGQGSNYGYTF
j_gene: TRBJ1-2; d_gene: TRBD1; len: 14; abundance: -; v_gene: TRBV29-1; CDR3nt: TGCAGCGTGGTTACAGGGGACCTCTTCTATGGCTACACCTTC; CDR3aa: CSVVTGDLFYGYTF
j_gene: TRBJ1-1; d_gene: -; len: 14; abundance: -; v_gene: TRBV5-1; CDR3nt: TGCGCCAGCAACCCCGGTGGGGACGGCACTGAAGCTTTCTTT; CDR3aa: CASNPGGDGTEAFF
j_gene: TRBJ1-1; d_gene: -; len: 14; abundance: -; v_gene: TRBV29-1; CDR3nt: TGCAGCGTTACGGAGGGCGGACCGAACACTGAAGCTTTCTTT; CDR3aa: CSVTEGGPNTEAFF
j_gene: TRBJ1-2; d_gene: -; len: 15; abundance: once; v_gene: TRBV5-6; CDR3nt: TGTGCCAGCAGCCAAGATCGGGCAGGGACCTATGGCTACACCTTC; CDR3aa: CASSQDRAGTYGYTF
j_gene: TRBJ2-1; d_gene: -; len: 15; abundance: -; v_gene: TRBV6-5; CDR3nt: TGTGCCAGCAGTTTCGACGGGGCCTCCTACAATGAGCAGTTCTTC; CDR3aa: CASSFDGASYNEQFF
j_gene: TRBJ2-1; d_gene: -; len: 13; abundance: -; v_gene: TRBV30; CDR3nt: TGTGCCTGGAGTGTTCAGGCGGCGGATGGGAAGTTCTTC; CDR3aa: CAWSVQAADGKFF
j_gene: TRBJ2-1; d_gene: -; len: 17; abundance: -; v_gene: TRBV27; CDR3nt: TGTGCCAGCAGTTTATCACGGACATGGGGGGGCGGGAGTGAGCAGTTCTTC; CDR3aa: CASSLSRTWGGGSEQFF
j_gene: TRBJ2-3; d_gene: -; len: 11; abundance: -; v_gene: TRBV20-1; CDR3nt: TGCAGCGGACGTAGCACAGATACGCAGTATTTT; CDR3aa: CSGRSTDTQYF
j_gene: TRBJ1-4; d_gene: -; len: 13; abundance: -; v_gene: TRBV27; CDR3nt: TGTGCCAGCAGTTTATCGTGGGGTGAAAAACTGTTTTTT; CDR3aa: CASSLSWGEKLFF
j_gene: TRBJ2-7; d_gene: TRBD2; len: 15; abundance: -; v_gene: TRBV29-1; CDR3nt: TGCAGCGTGAAGACTAGCGGGGACCCTATCTACGAGCAGTACTTC; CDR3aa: CSVKTSGDPIYEQYF
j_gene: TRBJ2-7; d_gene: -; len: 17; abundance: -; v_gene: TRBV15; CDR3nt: TGTGCCACCAGCAGAGATTGGTCGTCAGCTTCTTCCTACGAGCAGTACTTC; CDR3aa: CATSRDWSSASSYEQYF
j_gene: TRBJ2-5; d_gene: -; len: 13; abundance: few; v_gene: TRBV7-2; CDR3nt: TGTGCCAGCAGCTTGTGGCATGCGGAGACCCAGTACTTC; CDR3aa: CASSLWHAETQYF
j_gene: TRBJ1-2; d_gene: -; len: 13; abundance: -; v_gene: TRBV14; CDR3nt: TGTGCCAGCAGCCAATTTAAGGCGGGTGGCTACACCTTC; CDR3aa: CASSQFKAGGYTF
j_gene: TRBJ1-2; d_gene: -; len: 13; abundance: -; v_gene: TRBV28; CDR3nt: TGTGCCAGCAGCCTTACAAGGGGAAATGGCTACACCTTC; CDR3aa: CASSLTRGNGYTF
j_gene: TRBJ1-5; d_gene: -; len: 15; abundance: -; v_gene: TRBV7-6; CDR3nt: TGTGCCAGCAGCTTAGAGGCAGGTTTTAATCAGCCCCAGCATTTT; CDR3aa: CASSLEAGFNQPQHF
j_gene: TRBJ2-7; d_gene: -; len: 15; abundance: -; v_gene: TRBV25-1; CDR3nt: TGTGCCAGCACCCCAGGGGGACTTCGGACCTACGAGCAGTACTTC; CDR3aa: CASTPGGLRTYEQYF
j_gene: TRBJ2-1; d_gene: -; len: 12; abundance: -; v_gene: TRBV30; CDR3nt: TGTGCCTGGACAGGGAGGTACAATGAGCAGTTCTTC; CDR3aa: CAWTGRYNEQFF
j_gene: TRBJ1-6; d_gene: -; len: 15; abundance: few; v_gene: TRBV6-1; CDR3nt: TGTGCCAGCAGTGAATTTAGACAGTTCAATTCACCCCTCCACTTT; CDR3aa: CASSEFRQFNSPLHF
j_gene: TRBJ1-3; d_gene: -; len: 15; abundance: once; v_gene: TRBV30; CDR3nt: TGTGCCTGGAGTGTACCCCGACAGCCTGGAAACACCATATATTTT; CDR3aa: CAWSVPRQPGNTIYF
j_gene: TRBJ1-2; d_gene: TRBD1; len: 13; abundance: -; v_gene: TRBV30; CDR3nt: TGTGCCTGGAGTGCCGACAGGGGGGCGGGCTACACCTTC; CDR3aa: CAWSADRGAGYTF
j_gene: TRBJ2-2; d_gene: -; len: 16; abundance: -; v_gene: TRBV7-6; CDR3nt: TGTGCCAGCAGCTCCCGCGGTAGCGGCTACACCGGGGAGCTGTTTTTT; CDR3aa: CASSSRGSGYTGELFF
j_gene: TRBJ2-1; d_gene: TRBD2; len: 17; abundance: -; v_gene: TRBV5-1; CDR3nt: TGCGCCAGCAGCCCCGGCGGGCTAGCGGGGGGGCAGAGTGAGCAGTTCTTC; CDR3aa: CASSPGGLAGGQSEQFF
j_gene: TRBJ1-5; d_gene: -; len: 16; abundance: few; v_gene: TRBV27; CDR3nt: TGTGCCAGCAGTTTATCTGACAGTCGGGGAGGACAGCCCCAGCATTTT; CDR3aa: CASSLSDSRGGQPQHF
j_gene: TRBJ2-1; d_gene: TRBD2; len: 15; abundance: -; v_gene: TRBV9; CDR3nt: TGTGCCAGCAGCAAGACTAGCGGCGAACACAATGAGCAGTTCTTC; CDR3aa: CASSKTSGEHNEQFF
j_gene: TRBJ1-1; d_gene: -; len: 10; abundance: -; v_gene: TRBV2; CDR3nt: TGTGCCAGCAGGACGGGAGAAGCTTTCTTT; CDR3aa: CASRTGEAFF
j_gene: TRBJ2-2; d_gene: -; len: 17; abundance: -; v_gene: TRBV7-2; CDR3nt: TGTGCCAGCAGCTTAGCGGCGGGGAACGCGAACACCGGGGAGCTGTTTTTT; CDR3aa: CASSLAAGNANTGELFF
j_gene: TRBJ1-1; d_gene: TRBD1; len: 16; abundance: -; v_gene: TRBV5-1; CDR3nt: TGCGCCAGCAGCAGAGGACAGGGGGCGATCCAAGCTGAAGCTTTCTTT; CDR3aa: CASSRGQGAIQAEAFF
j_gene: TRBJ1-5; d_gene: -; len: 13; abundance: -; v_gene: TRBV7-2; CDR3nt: TGTGCCAGCGCGCGGGGGGTGGGCCAGCCCCAGCATTTT; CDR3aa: CASARGVGQPQHF
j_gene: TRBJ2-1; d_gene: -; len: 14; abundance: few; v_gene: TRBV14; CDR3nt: TGTGCCAGCAGCCAGGGACCTTCCTACAATGAGCAGTTCTTC; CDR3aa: CASSQGPSYNEQFF
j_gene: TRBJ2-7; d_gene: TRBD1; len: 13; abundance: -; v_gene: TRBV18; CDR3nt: TGTGCCAGCTCACCAAAGCCAGGGGGCGAGCAGTACTTC; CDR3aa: CASSPKPGGEQYF
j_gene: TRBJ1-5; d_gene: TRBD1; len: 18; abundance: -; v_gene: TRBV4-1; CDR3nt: TGCGCCAGCAGCCAGACCGGGACAGGGCGGTTTAGCAATCAGCCCCAGCATTTT; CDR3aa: CASSQTGTGRFSNQPQHF
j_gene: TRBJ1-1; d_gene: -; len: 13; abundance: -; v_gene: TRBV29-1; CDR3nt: TGCAGCGTTGAACGTAAACAGGAGACTGAAGCTTTCTTT; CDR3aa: CSVERKQETEAFF
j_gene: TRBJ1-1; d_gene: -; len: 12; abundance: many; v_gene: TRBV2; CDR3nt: TGTGCCAGCACCCCAGAAATGATGGGAGCTTTCTTT; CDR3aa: CASTPEMMGAFF
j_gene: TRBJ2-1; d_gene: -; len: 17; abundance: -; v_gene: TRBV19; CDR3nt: TGTGCCAGTAGTCAACCAACGGGACCAGGGTCCTACAATGAGCAGTTCTTC; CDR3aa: CASSQPTGPGSYNEQFF
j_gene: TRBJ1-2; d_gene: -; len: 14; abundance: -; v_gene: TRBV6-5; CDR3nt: TGTGCCAGCAGTTACGAAGGGGCTCAAGTTGGCTACACCTTC; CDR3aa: CASSYEGAQVGYTF
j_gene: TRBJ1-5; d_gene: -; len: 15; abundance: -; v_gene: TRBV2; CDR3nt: TGTGCCAGCAGCCGGGAAGGACCAGCGAATCAGCCCCAGCATTTT; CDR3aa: CASSREGPANQPQHF
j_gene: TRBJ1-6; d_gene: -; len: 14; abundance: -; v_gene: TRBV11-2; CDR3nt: TGTGCCAGCAGCTTATTGACAGTGAATTCACCCCTCCACTTT; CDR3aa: CASSLLTVNSPLHF
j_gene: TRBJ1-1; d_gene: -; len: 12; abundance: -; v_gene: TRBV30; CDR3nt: TGTGCCTGGTCGTTGAGGAACACTGAAGCTTTCTTT; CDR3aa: CAWSLRNTEAFF
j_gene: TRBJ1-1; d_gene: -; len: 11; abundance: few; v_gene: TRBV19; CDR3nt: TGTGCCACCTGGGGGAACACTGAAGCTTTCTTT; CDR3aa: CATWGNTEAFF
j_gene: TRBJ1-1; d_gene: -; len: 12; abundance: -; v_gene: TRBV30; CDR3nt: TGTGCCTGGAGTGGACAGAAAAATGAAGCTTTCTTT; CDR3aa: CAWSGQKNEAFF
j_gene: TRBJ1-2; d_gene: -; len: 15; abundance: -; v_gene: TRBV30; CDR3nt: TGTGCCTGGAGTCTCTTTGACAAGGCAGCTCTCGGCTACACCTTC; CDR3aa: CAWSLFDKAALGYTF
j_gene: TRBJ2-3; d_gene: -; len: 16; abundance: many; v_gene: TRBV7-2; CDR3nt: TGTGCCAGCACCTCTAGCGCGGGCCTGAGCACAGATACGCAGTATTTT; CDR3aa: CASTSSAGLSTDTQYF
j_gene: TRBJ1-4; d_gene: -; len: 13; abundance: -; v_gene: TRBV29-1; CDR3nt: TGCAGCGTCGATGGAGGGATGAGGGAAAAACTGTTTTTT; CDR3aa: CSVDGGMREKLFF
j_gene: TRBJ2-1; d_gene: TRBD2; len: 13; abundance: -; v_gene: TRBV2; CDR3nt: TGTGCCAGCGGACGGGGGGGTATTAATGAGCAGTTCTTC; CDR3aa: CASGRGGINEQFF
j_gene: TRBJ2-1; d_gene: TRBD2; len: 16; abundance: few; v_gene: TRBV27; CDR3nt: TGTGCCAGCAGTTCACCACCCCGGCCCGGGGGGGATGAGCAGTTCTTC; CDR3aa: CASSSPPRPGGDEQFF
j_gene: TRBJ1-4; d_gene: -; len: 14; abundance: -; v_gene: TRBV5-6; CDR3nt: TGTGCCAGCAGCTTGGTGGGGGATGGTGAAAAACTGTTTTTT; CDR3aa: CASSLVGDGEKLFF
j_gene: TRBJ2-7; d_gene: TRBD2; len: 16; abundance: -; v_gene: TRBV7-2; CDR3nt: TGTGCCAGCAGCTCGCGGACTAGCGGGGGACTCTACGAGCAGTACTTC; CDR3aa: CASSSRTSGGLYEQYF
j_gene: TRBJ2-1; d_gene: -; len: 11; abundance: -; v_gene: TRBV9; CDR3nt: TGTGCCAGCAGCCCCTACAATGAGCAGTTCTTC; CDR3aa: CASSPYNEQFF
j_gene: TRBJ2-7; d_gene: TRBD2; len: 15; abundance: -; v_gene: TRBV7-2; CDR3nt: TGTGCCAGCAGCTTAGATTCGGGAGGGCAATACGAGCAGTACTTC; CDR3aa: CASSLDSGGQYEQYF